Listed here are 2 T cell receptor beta chains from one sample, sequenced in a study of blood T cell repertoires in COVID-19. Some clones are missing from TCRdb's copy, which holds only in-frame ones; the method was immunoSEQ multiplex PCR. Altogether under 500,000 clones are present, around 89% being singletons, with the ten largest covering around 4.4%. Sequencing was carried out using peripheral blood. The origin of the receptors is a woman aged 25 to 39 with acute or convalescent COVID-19.

The chain couples TRBV7-2 to TRBJ1-1; D uncertain. The ends were cut back, 5 bases at V and 3 bases at J, with 7 bases in the middle. CDR1 and CDR2 (germline): SGHTA, FQGNSA. The CDR3 is 12 residues long. For the CDR3, the DNA is TGTGCCAGCAGCCCCTTTTACACTGAAGCTTTCTTT. As protein: CASSPFYTEAFF. Based on the CDR3 plus reference TRBV7-2 and TRBJ1-1, the full variable domain is GAGVSQSPSNKVTEKGKDVELRCDPISGHTALYWYRQSLGQGLEFLIYFQGNSAPDKSGLPSDRFSAERTGGSVSTLTIQRTQQEDSAVYLCASSPFYTEAFFGQGTRLTVV.

V gene TRBV7-9 combines with J gene TRBJ2-7; TRBD1 matches 8 bases. V was pared by 4 bases and J by 3 bases, with 8 bases of the junction left unmatched. Per germline, CDR1 SEHNR and CDR2 FQNEAQ (reference sequence). The CDR3 has 15 amino acids. CDR3: CASSSRTGSRYEQYF. DNA of the CDR3: TGTGCCAGCAGCTCCCGGACAGGGAGCCGCTACGAGCAGTACTTC.